This is a list of T cell receptor beta chains from one sample in a study of cytomegalovirus exposure and HLA in healthy donors. The repertoire was sequenced with immunoSEQ multiplex PCR; TCRdb's copy has only in-frame clones and lacks some. The sample yields around 190,000 clones, over 75% seen once. Sequences were obtained from PBMCs. The receptors were gathered from a woman in her twenties or thirties in good health and CMV-seronegative. Each CDR3 is given with its conserved first and last residue. The D gene is left open where the match is weak. Not all rows give a size; the values are once, few, many and, for expanded clones, a class.

>TRBD1|once|TRBV6-6|TRBJ1-1
TGTGCCAGCAGCTTTTCACCAGGGGGCACTGAAGCTTTCTTT
CASSFSPGGTEAFF
>.|.|TRBV7-9|TRBJ1-1
TGTTCCAGCCGACAAAGCTCATACAGGGTAGGGAACACTGAAGCTTTCTTT
CSSRQSSYRVGNTEAFF
>TRBD2|.|TRBV7-8|TRBJ2-5
TGTGCCAGCAGCACAACTAGCGGGGGACGGCCTTGGGAGGGGACCCAGTACTTC
CASSTTSGGRPWEGTQYF
>.|.|TRBV30|TRBJ1-1
TGTGCCTGGAGCCGGTTGAGGGCTTTCTTT
CAWSRLRAFF
>TRBD2|.|TRBV19|TRBJ2-2
TGTGCCAGTAGACCGACTAGCGGGGGGGCCATAGGGGAGCTGTTTTTT
CASRPTSGGAIGELFF
>.|.|TRBV5-1|TRBJ2-1
TGCGCCAGCAGCATCCCCCTTGGGCAGGGGAGCAATGGTGAGCAGTTCTTC
CASSIPLGQGSNGEQFF
>.|once|TRBV5-1|TRBJ2-2
TGCGCCAGCAGCTCCGGCCCGGGAGCCGGGGAGCTGTTTTTT
CASSSGPGAGELFF
>.|.|TRBV27|TRBJ1-1
TGTGCCAGCAGCTTATGGGCGACGGCTACTGAAGCTTTCTTT
CASSLWATATEAFF
>.|.|TRBV28|TRBJ1-6
TGTGCCAGCTCCACAGTCTCCTATAATTCACCCCTCCACTTT
CASSTVSYNSPLHF
>TRBD2|few|TRBV6-6|TRBJ2-7
TGTGCCGTAACTGTAGCGGGAGGTTTCTCCTACGAGCAGTACTTC
CAVTVAGGFSYEQYF
>.|.|TRBV5-4|TRBJ1-1
TGTGCCAGCAGCTTGGATACAGCCGCACCGTCTTTCTTT
CASSLDTAAPSFF
>.|.|TRBV4-1|TRBJ1-1
TGCGCCAGCAGCCAGGGGGCGACTGAAGCTTTCTTT
CASSQGATEAFF
>TRBD2|.|TRBV30|TRBJ2-2
TGTGCCTGGAGTGTAAGCGGGGGGGCCGCCGGGGAGCTGTTTTTT
CAWSVSGGAAGELFF
>TRBD2|.|TRBV6-1|TRBJ2-7
TGTGCCAGCAGTGAACAACTAGCGGGAGGGTTGCAGTACTTC
CASSEQLAGGLQYF
>.|.|TRBV2|TRBJ2-3
TGTGCCAGCAGTGAAGGGGTAGCTACAGATACGCAGTATTTT
CASSEGVATDTQYF
>TRBD2|once|TRBV9|TRBJ2-6
TGTGCCAGCAGCACGGGGGAGGGCGGCAGGGCCAACGTCCTGACTTTC
CASSTGEGGRANVLTF